The clone carrying this TCR beta chain was counted many times. This specimen belongs to a study of patients and donors after allogeneic stem cell transplantation. MiXCR, run by TCRdb on the RT-PCR reads, gives a single entry per CDR3 protein. The sample records 25,000 or so distinct CDR3 sequences, about 8% being singletons. Looked up from germline, CDR1 is DFQATT and CDR2 is SNEGSKA (reference sequence). There are 15 residues in the CDR3. V was trimmed by 4 bases and J by 5 bases, leaving 18 bases between them. The receptor comes from a human donor who was either an allogeneic HSCT recipient or a stem cell or donor lymphocyte infusion donor (not recorded which). It is not recorded whose cells these are; they may come from a transplant donor. V usage is TRBV20-1 and J usage is TRBJ1-5; a possible D gene is TRBD1 (6 bases). Sequencing used blood, either unsorted or a sorted T cell fraction (not recorded which). CDR3 DNA: TGCAGTGCTAACGCGGGACACCCTACCGATCAGCCCCAGCATTTT. Translated: CSANAGHPTDQPQHF.